A few counts support the clone carrying this T cell receptor (beta chain). The sample belongs to a study of cytomegalovirus exposure and HLA in healthy donors. It was with 60 Vbeta and 13 Jbeta primers that the PCR ran. Produced via immunoSEQ multiplex PCR; TCRdb's table is partial and in-frame only. Among roughly 71,000 clones, around 64% were seen once, and the ten largest hold about a fifth. Trimming left V 5 bases short and J 1 base short, with 11 bases between. The CDR3 has 14 amino acids. Germline V gene data show CDR1 as MNHNS and CDR2 as SASEGT. The V and J genes are TRBV6-1 and TRBJ1-1; TRBD1 is a possible D gene (6 bases). The specimen sequenced was PBMCs. This TCR derives from a man aged 40-49 years in good health and CMV-seropositive. CDR3 sequence (DNA): TGTGCCAGCAGTAGACAGGAGGAGAACACTGAAGCTTTCTTT. Translation: CASSRQEENTEAFF.